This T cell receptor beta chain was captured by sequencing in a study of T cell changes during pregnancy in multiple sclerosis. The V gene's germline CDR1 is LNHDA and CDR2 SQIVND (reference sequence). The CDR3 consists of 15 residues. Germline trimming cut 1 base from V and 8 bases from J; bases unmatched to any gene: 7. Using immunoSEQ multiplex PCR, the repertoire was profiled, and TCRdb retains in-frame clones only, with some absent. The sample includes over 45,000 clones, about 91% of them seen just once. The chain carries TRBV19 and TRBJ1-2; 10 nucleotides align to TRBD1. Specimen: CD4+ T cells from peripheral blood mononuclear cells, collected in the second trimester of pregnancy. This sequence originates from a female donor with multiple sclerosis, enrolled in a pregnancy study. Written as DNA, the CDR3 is TGTGCCAGTAGTATAGCAGGGACAGGGGCCGACGGCTACACCTTC. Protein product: CASSIAGTGADGYTF.